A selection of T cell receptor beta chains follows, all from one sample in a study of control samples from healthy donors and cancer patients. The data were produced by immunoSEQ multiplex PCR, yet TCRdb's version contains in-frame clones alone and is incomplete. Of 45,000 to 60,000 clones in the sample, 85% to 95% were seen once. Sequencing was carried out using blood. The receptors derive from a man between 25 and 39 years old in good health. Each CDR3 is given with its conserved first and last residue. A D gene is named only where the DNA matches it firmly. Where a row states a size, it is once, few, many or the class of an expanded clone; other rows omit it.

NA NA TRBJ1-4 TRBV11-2 CASSPSGSNEKLFF TGTGCCAGCAGCCCGTCTGGGAGTAATGAAAAACTGTTTTTT
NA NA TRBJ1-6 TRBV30 CAGTGQYNSPLHF TGTGCCGGAACCGGGCAATATAATTCACCCCTCCACTTT
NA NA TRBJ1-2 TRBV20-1 CILPGHYGYTF TGCATTCTCCCAGGGCACTATGGCTACACCTTC
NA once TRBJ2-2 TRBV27 CASSLENTGELFF TGTGCCAGCAGTTTAGAGAACACCGGGGAGCTGTTTTTT
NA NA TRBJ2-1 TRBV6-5 CASSTPGRKGNEQFF TGTGCCAGCAGTACACCGGGAAGAAAAGGGAATGAGCAGTTCTTC
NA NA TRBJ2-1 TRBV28 CASSYDRSSYNEQFF TGTGCCAGCAGTTACGACAGGAGCTCCTACAATGAGCAGTTCTTC
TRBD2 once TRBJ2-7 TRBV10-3 CAISGASGLAERLGEQYF TGTGCCATCAGTGGGGCCTCTGGACTAGCGGAGCGTTTAGGCGAGCAGTACTTC
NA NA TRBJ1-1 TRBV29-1 CSVLSNGLMNTEAFF TGCAGCGTTCTGTCGAACGGATTAATGAACACTGAAGCTTTCTTT
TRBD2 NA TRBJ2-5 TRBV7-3 CASSKLAQETQYF TGTGCCAGCAGTAAACTAGCGCAAGAGACCCAGTACTTC
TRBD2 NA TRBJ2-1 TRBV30 CAWSVQGLAGSLSKFF TGTGCCTGGAGTGTACAGGGACTAGCGGGATCCCTGAGCAAGTTCTTC
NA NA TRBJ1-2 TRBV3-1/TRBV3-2 CASSQEGRKGYGYTF TGTGCCAGCAGCCAAGAGGGCAGGAAAGGCTATGGCTACACCTTC
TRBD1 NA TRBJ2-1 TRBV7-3 CASSSTGQSYNEQFF TGTGCCAGCAGCTCTACGGGACAGTCCTACAATGAGCAGTTCTTC
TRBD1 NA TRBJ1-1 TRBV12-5 CASGLGRGLETEAFF TGTGCTAGTGGTTTGGGCAGGGGGCTCGAAACTGAAGCTTTCTTT
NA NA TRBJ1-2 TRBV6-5 CASSYTGSLGGYTF TGTGCCAGCAGTTATACGGGTTCCCTTGGTGGCTACACCTTC
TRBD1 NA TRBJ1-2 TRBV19 CASGQGTNYGYTF TGTGCCAGTGGACAGGGGACTAACTATGGCTACACCTTC
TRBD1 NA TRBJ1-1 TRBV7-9 CASRNRGTEAFF TGTGCCAGCAGAAACAGGGGCACTGAAGCTTTCTTT
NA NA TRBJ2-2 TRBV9 CASSSRRTHHGELFF TGTGCCAGCAGCTCTCGGCGTACTCACCACGGGGAGCTGTTTTTT
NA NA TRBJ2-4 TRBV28 CASSGLAAGKNIQYF TGTGCCAGCAGCGGCCTGGCAGCTGGCAAAAACATTCAGTACTTC
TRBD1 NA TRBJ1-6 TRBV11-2 CASSPRTGSFSNSPLHF TGTGCCAGCAGCCCTCGGACAGGAAGTTTTTCTAATTCACCCCTCCACTTT
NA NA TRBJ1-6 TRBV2 CASSEIDRLKDNSPLHF TGTGCCAGCAGTGAAATTGACAGATTAAAGGATAATTCACCCCTCCACTTT
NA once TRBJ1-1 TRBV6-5 CASRSGGTEAFF TGTGCCAGCAGATCGGGAGGCACTGAAGCTTTCTTT
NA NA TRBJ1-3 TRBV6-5 CASTRAPEGNTIYF TGTGCCAGCACAAGGGCACCCGAGGGAAACACCATATATTTT
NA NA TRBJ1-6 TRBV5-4 CASGPGSSYNSPLHF TGTGCCAGCGGTCCAGGGAGCTCCTATAATTCACCCCTCCACTTT
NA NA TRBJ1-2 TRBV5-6 CASSLGEGIIYGYTF TGTGCCAGCAGCTTGGGCGAGGGGATCATCTATGGCTACACCTTC
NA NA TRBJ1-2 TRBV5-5 CASSLATAETNYGYTF TGTGCCAGCAGCTTGGCAACAGCAGAGACTAACTATGGCTACACCTTC
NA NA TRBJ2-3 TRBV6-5 CASSRYIADAQYF TGTGCCAGCAGCCGCTACATTGCAGATGCGCAGTATTTT
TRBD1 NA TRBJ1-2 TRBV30 CACTRSGGHGYTF TGTGCCTGCACGCGCTCAGGGGGCCATGGCTACACCTTC
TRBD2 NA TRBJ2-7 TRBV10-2 CASSGGLAGPYEQYF TGCGCCAGCAGTGGTGGACTAGCGGGACCCTACGAGCAGTACTTC
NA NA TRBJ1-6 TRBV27 CASSLYGVGSSYNSPLHF TGTGCCAGCAGTTTATATGGGGTCGGGAGCTCCTATAATTCACCCCTCCACTTT
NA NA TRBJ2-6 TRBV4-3 CASSQDRTIGANVLTF TGCGCCAGCAGCCAAGATAGGACAATTGGGGCCAACGTCCTGACTTTC
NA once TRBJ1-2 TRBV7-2 CASSLNLGLHGYTF TGTGCCAGCAGCTTAAATTTGGGTTTGCACGGCTACACCTTC
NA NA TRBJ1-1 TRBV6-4 CASLPAGGVEAFF TGTGCCAGCCTCCCCGCGGGGGGTGTTGAAGCTTTCTTT
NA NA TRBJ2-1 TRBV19 CASSSAGSYNEQFF TGTGCCAGTAGTAGTGCGGGCAGCTACAATGAGCAGTTCTTC
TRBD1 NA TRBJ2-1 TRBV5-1 CASSSTGGVMDNEQFF TGCGCCAGCAGCTCCACAGGGGGCGTGATGGACAATGAGCAGTTCTTC
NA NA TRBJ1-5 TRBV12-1 CASSVSLPGQGNQPQHF TGTGCCAGCAGCGTATCTCTCCCGGGACAGGGAAATCAGCCCCAGCATTTT
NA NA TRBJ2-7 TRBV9 CASSVGTVPGEQYF TGTGCCAGCAGCGTAGGGACAGTACCTGGCGAGCAGTACTTC
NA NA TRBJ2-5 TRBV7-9 CASSSPGERETQYF TGTGCCAGCAGCTCACCAGGGGAGCGAGAGACCCAGTACTTC
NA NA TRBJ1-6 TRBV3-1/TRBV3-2 CASSQDMDSPLHF TGTGCCAGCAGCCAAGACATGGATTCACCCCTCCACTTT
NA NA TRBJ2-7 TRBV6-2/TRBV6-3 CASSTGIRFERGRGQYF TGTGCCAGCAGTACAGGGATTCGGTTTGAGCGGGGTCGGGGGCAGTACTTC
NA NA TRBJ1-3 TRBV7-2 CASSLEGFSGNTIYF TGTGCCAGCAGCTTAGAAGGGTTCTCTGGAAACACCATATATTTT
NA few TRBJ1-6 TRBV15 CATKQENSPLHF TGTGCCACCAAACAGGAGAATTCACCCCTCCACTTT
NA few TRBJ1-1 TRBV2 CASRGAPLTEAFF TGTGCCAGCAGGGGGGCACCGCTCACTGAAGCTTTCTTT
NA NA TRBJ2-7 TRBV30 CAWSVRGEQYF TGTGCCTGGAGTGTGCGGGGCGAGCAGTACTTC
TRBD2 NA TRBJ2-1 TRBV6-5 CASSYTTSGGDNEQFF TGTGCCAGCAGTTACACCACTAGCGGGGGGGACAATGAGCAGTTCTTC
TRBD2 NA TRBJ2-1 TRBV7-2 CASSSGSGKIGVNEQFF TGTGCCAGCAGCTCCGGTAGCGGGAAGATTGGGGTCAATGAGCAGTTCTTC
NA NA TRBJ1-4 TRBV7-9 CASTPDRTNEKLFF TGTGCCAGCACCCCGGACAGAACTAATGAAAAACTGTTTTTT
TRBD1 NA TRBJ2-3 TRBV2 CASSSETLGQVNLPSTDTQYF TGTGCCAGCAGTTCTGAGACTCTGGGACAGGTGAACCTTCCTAGCACAGATACGCAGTATTTT
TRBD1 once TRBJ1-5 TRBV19 CASSTRPGTVNQPQHF TGTGCCAGTAGTACTCGCCCCGGGACAGTAAACCAGCCCCAGCATTTT
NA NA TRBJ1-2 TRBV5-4 CATFSPSVTNYGYTF TGTGCTACCTTTAGCCCCAGCGTTACTAACTATGGCTACACCTTC
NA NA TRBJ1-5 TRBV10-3 CAIRGDIEPNQPQHF TGTGCCATCAGGGGGGACATCGAACCCAATCAGCCCCAGCATTTT
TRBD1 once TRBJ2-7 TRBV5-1 CASKKTGTGAYEQYF TGCGCCAGCAAAAAAACCGGGACAGGGGCCTACGAGCAGTACTTC
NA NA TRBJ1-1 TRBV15 CATSRAGRTMNTEAFF TGTGCCACCAGCAGAGCTGGCCGGACCATGAACACTGAAGCTTTCTTT
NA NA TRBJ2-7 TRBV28 CASSSRRKDYEQYF TGTGCCAGCAGCTCCCGGAGGAAGGACTACGAGCAGTACTTC
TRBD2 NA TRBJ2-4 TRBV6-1 CASSERGGQFLAKNIQYF TGTGCCAGCAGTGAAAGGGGAGGGCAGTTCCTAGCCAAAAACATTCAGTACTTC
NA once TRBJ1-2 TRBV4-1 CASSHSNNYGYTF TGCGCCAGCAGCCATTCGAATAACTATGGCTACACCTTC